The present entry profiles one T cell receptor beta chain with its context. The data were taken from a study of blood T cell repertoires in COVID-19. Across the whole study: The United States, Italy and Spain supplied acute and convalescent COVID-19 samples.

Only in-frame clones appear in the TCRdb table, and some are missing; sequencing was by immunoSEQ multiplex PCR. This sample has roughly 250,000 clones, with about 80% found just once. This CDR3 comprises 13 residues. The germline V gene has CDR1 SGHNT and CDR2 YYREEE (reference sequence). The germline V and J ends were trimmed by 0 bases and 6 bases, with 9 bases remaining between them. Specimen: peripheral blood. The TCR originated in a man aged 50 or older with active or convalescent COVID-19. This chain joins TRBV5-4 and TRBJ1-2; tentative D call: TRBD1 (6 bases). CDR3 nucleotides: TGTGCCAGCAGCTTGGGACAGGACCATGGCTACACCTTC. It codes for CASSLGQDHGYTF.